Below, one T cell receptor (beta chain) is given with its context. The sample belongs to a study of blood T cell repertoires in COVID-19. Study background: In each case, the material was cDNA or gDNA derived from T cells, B-cell-depleted T cells, or PBMCs.

Authors' data handling: Reference gene primer amplification yielded estimated nucleated cell counts. Sequencing used immunoSEQ multiplex PCR; TCRdb keeps in-frame clones, though not all of them. Clonal size and the V and J genes are those of that table, whereas D and trimming came from the DNA. Of approximately 80,000 clones in the sample, roughly three quarters were seen once. The CDR3 runs 15 residues. The V and J ends lost 2 bases and 0 bases respectively, with 8 bases between them. CDR1 is KGHSH, CDR2 LQKENI, per germline. The chain combines TRBV18 with TRBJ1-5; D remains ambiguous. This clonotype was obtained from a man between 65 and 80 years old with active or convalescent COVID-19. The sequenced sample was peripheral blood. CDR3 amino acids: CASSPNSYSNQPQHF. CDR3 DNA sequence: TGTGCCAGCTCACCAAACAGTTATAGCAATCAGCCCCAGCATTTT.